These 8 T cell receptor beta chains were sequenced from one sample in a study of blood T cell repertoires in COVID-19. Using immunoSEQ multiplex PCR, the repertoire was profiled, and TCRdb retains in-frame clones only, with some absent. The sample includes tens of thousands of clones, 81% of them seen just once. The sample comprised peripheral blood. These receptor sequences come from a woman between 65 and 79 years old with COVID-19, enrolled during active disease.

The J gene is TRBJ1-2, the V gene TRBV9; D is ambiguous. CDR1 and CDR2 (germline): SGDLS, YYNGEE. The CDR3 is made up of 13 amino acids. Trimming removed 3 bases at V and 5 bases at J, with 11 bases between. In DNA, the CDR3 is TGTGCCAGCAGCGACGCTGCGAGTTATGGCTACACCTTC. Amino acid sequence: CASSDAASYGYTF.

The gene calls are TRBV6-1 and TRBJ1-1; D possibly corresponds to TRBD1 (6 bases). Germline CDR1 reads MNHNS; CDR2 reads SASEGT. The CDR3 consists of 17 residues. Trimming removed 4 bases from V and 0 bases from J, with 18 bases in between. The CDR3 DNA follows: TGTGCCAGCAGTGCCCGGCAGGGGTGGGAGCTGAACACTGAAGCTTTCTTT. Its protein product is CASSARQGWELNTEAFF.

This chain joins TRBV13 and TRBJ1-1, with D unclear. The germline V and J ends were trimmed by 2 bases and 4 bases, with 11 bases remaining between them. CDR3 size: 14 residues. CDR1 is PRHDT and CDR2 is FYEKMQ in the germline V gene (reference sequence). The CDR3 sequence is CASSLYGLSTEAFF. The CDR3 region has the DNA TGTGCCAGCAGCTTATATGGGCTCAGCACTGAAGCTTTCTTT.

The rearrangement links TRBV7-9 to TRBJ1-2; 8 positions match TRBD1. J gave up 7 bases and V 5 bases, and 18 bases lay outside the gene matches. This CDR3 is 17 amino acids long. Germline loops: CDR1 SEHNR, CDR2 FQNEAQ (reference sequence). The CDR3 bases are TGTGCCAGCAGCCGACCCAAGACAGGGGAGGTCGCGTTTGGCTACACCTTC. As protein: CASSRPKTGEVAFGYTF.

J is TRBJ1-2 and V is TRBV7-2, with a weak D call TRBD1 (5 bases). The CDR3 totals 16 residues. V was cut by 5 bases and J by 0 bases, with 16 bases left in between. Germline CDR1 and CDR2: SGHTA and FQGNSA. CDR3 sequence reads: CASSPAWGRTNYGYTF. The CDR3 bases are TGTGCCAGCAGCCCGGCATGGGGCAGGACTAACTATGGCTACACCTTC.

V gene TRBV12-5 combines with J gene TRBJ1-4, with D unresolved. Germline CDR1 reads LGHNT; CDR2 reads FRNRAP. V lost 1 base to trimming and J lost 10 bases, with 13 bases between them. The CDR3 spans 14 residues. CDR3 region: CASGLDPQVVKLFF. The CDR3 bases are TGTGCTAGTGGTTTGGACCCTCAAGTAGTAAAACTGTTTTTT.

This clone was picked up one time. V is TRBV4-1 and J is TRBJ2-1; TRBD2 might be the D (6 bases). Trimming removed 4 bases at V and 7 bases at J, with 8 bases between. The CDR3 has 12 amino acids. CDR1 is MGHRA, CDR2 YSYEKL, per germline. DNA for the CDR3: TGCGCCAGCAGCCCCGGGACTAATGAGCAGTTCTTC. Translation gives CASSPGTNEQFF.

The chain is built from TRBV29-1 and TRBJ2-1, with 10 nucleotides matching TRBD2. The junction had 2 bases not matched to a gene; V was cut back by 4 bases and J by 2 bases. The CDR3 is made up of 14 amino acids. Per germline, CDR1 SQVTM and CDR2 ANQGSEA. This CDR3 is CSVASGGTYNEQFF. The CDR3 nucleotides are TGCAGCGTTGCTAGCGGGGGCACCTACAATGAGCAGTTCTTC.